Below are 10 T cell receptor beta chains sequenced from a single sample in a study of blood T cell repertoires in COVID-19. Produced via immunoSEQ multiplex PCR; TCRdb's table is partial and in-frame only. The repertoire holds about 230,000 clones, with roughly four fifths as singletons. Input material: peripheral blood. The origin of the receptors is a woman aged 45-65 years with acute or convalescent COVID-19.

This chain links TRBV6-4 with TRBJ1-6; TRBD1 is a possible D gene (5 bases). Germline V CDR1 and CDR2: MRHNA, SNTAGT. V lost 9 bases and J 1 base, leaving 16 bases between the germline ends. This CDR3 is 16 amino acids long. The CDR3 protein is CARGTVGGSYNSPLHF. CDR3 sequence (DNA): TGTGCCAGAGGGACTGTCGGGGGGTCCTATAATTCACCCCTCCACTTT.

The chain links TRBV30 to TRBJ2-6, with D uncertain. This CDR3 is 16 amino acids long. V lost 4 bases to trimming and J lost 0 bases, with 13 bases between them. Germline CDR1 is GTSNPN and CDR2 is SVGIG (reference sequence). CDR3 residues: CAWTGARYSGANVLTF. CDR3 nucleotides: TGTGCCTGGACAGGCGCTCGTTACTCTGGGGCCAACGTCCTGACTTTC.

This clone was picked up a small number of times. The chain recombines TRBV11-2 with TRBJ1-6; 7 nucleotides line up with TRBD1. CDR3 length: 14 residues. Germline assignment: CDR1 SGHAT and CDR2 FQNNGV. With 4 bases clipped from V and 10 bases from J, the junction kept 7 bases outside the gene matches. The CDR3 spells CASSYDRVQSPLHF. DNA for the CDR3: TGTGCCAGCAGCTACGACAGGGTCCAATCACCCCTCCACTTT.

The chain is built from TRBV7-2 and TRBJ2-7; 7 nucleotides match TRBD1. This CDR3 is 16 amino acids long. CDR1 and CDR2 (germline): SGHTA, FQGNSA. V was clipped by 3 bases and J by 0 bases; unmatched bases: 8. In DNA form, the CDR3 reads TGTGCCAGCAGCTTGGCCCGGGACAGTACCTCCTACGAGCAGTACTTC. Translated, it gives CASSLARDSTSYEQYF.

This clone came up once. V usage is TRBV29-1 and J usage is TRBJ1-1, with no clear D. Germline CDR1 and CDR2: SQVTM and ANQGSEA. The V end was cut by 1 base, the J end by 0 bases, with 6 bases between. The CDR3 contains 13 residues. The CDR3 loop is CSVEGHMNTEAFF. Here the CDR3 DNA reads TGCAGCGTTGAAGGACATATGAACACTGAAGCTTTCTTT.

V usage is TRBV6-1 and J usage is TRBJ1-6, with D hard to call. Germline CDR1 and CDR2: MNHNS and SASEGT. V was pared by 4 bases and J by 0 bases, with 10 bases between. This CDR3 contains 16 residues. This CDR3 is CASSVEGSSYNSPLHF. CDR3 DNA sequence: TGTGCCAGCAGTGTCGAAGGGAGCTCCTATAATTCACCCCTCCACTTT.

The chain recombines TRBV28 with TRBJ1-6; 7 bases are a match to TRBD1. Trimming at V came to 5 bases and at J to 8 bases, leaving 9 bases not matched to a gene. This CDR3 has 15 amino acids. CDR1 MDHEN and CDR2 SYDVKM come from the germline V gene. The CDR3 DNA sequence: TGTGCCAGCAGTCCACAGGGGAGACGCGATTCACCCCTCCACTTT. It codes for CASSPQGRRDSPLHF.

The genes are TRBV7-2 and TRBJ1-4; TRBD1 matches at 8 bases. V shed 5 bases, J shed 8 bases, and the junction held 13 bases outside the gene matches. This CDR3 is 16 amino acids long. The germline CDR1 and CDR2 sequences are SGHTA and FQGNSA. The CDR3 loop reads CASSGTQGASREKLFF. The CDR3 DNA reads TGTGCCAGCAGCGGCACTCAGGGGGCGTCTCGAGAAAAACTGTTTTTT.

The V gene is TRBV2, the J gene TRBJ1-5; 7 positions match TRBD1. Unmatched junction bases numbered 7, after V lost 5 bases and J lost 3 bases. CDR3 length: 15 amino acids. Per the germline V gene, CDR1 is SNHLY and CDR2 is FYNNEI. CDR3 in amino acids: CASSLDRAVNQPQHF. The CDR3 DNA reads TGTGCCAGCAGTTTAGACAGGGCAGTCAATCAGCCCCAGCATTTT.

In the case of this clone: Within the sample, other DNA sequences also encode this same CDR3. The rearrangement joins TRBV7-2 to TRBJ1-1; D is ambiguous. From germline, CDR1 is SGHTA and CDR2 FQGNSA. This CDR3 contains 13 residues. The germline V and J ends were trimmed by 1 base and 2 bases, with 5 bases remaining between them. The CDR3 here is CASSLGRNTEAFF. The CDR3 nucleotides are TGTGCCAGCAGCTTAGGGAGAAACACTGAAGCTTTCTTT.